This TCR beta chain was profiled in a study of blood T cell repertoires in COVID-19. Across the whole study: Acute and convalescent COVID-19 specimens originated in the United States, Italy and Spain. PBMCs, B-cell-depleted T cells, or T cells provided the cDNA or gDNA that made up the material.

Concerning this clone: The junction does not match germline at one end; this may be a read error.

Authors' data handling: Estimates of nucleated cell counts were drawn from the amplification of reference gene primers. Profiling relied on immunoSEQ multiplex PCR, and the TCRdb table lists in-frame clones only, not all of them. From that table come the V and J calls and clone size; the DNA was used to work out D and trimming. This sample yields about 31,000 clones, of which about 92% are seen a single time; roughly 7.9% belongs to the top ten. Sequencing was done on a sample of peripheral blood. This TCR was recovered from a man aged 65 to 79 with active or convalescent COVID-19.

The CDR3 protein is CASSSGLGGETQYF. The CDR3 DNA is TGTGCTAGCAGCTCCGGACTAGGCGGGGAGACCCAGTACTTC. The V call is TRBV7-7, the J call TRBJ2-5, with TRBD2 identical over 7 bases. From germline, CDR1 is SSHAT and CDR2 FNYEAQ (reference sequence). This CDR3 comprises 14 residues.